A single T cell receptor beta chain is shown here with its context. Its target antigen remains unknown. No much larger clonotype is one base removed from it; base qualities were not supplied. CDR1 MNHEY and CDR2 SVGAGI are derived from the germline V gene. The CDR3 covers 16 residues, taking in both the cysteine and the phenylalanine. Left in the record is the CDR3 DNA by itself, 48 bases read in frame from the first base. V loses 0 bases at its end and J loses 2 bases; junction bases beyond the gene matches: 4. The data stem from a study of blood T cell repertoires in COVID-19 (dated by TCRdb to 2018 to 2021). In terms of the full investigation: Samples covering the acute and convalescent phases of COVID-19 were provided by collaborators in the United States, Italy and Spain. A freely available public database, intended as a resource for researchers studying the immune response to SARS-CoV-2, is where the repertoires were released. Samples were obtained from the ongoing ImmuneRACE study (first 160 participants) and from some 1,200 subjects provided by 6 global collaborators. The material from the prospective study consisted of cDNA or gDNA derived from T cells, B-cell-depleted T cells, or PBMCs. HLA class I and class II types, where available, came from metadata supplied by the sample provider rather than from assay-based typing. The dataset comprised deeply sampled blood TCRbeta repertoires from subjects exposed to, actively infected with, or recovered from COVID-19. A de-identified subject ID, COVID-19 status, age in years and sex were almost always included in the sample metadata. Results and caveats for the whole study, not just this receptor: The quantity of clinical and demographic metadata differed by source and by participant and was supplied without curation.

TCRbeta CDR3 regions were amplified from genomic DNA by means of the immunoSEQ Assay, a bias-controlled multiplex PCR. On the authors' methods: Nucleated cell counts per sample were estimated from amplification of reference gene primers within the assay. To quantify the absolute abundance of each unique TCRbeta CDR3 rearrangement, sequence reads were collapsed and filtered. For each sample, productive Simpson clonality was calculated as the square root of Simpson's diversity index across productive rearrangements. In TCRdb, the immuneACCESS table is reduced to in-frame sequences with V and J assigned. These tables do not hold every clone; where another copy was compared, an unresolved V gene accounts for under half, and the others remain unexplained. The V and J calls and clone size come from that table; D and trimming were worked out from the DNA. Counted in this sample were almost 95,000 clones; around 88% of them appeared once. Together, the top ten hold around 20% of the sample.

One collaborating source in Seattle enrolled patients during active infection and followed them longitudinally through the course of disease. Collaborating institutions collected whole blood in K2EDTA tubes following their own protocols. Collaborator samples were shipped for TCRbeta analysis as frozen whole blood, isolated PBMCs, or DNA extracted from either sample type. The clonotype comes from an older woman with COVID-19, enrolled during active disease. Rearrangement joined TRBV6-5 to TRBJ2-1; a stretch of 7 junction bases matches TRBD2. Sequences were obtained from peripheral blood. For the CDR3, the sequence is CASSYSGGSAYNEQFF. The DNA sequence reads TGTGCCAGCAGTTACTCGGGGGGGTCGGCCTACAATGAGCAGTTCTTC.